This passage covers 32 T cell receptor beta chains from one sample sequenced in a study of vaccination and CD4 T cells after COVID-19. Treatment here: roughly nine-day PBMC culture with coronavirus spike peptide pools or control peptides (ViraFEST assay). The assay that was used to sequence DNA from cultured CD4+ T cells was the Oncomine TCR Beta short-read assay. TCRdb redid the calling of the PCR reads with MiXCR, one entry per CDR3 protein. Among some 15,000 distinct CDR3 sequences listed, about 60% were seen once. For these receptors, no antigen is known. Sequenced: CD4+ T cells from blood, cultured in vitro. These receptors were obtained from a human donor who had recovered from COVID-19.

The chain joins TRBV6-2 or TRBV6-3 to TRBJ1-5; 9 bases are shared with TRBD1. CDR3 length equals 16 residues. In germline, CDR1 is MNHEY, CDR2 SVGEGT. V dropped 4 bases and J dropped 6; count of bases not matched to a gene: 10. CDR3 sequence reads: CASSSHRGRSGQPQHF. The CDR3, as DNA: TGTGCCAGCAGTTCCCACAGGGGGCGCTCGGGTCAGCCCCAGCATTTT.

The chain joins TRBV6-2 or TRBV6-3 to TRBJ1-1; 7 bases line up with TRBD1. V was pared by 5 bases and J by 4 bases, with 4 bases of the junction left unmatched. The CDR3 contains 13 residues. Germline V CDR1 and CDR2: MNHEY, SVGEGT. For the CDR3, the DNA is TGTGCCAGCAGTCCTGACAGGGCCACTGAAGCTTTCTTT. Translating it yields CASSPDRATEAFF.

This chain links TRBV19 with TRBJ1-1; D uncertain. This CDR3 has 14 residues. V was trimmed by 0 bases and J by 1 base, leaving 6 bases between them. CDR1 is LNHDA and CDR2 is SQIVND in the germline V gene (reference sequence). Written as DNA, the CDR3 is TGTGCCAGTAGTATAGAATCAGGGAACACTGAAGCTTTCTTT. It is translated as CASSIESGNTEAFF. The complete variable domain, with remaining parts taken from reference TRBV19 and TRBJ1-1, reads DGGITQSPKYLFRKEGQNVTLSCEQNLNHDAMYWYRQDPGQGLRLIYYSQIVNDFQKGDIAEGYSVSREKKESFPLTVTSAQKNPTAFYLCASSIESGNTEAFFGQGTRLTVV.

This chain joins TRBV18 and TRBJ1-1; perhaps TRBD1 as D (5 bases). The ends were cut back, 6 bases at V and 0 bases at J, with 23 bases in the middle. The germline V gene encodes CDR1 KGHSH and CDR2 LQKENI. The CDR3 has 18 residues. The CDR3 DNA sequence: TGTGCCAGCTCGCCCCGACCGGCAGGGAGGGAGATGAACACTGAAGCTTTCTTT. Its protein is CASSPRPAGREMNTEAFF.

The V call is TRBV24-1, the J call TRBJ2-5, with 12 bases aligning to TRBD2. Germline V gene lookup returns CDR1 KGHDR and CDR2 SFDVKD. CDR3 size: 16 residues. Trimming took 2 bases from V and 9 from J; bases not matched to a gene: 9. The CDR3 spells CATSDSGTSGSQAQYF. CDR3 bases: TGTGCCACCAGTGATTCCGGGACTAGCGGGTCCCAAGCCCAGTACTTC.

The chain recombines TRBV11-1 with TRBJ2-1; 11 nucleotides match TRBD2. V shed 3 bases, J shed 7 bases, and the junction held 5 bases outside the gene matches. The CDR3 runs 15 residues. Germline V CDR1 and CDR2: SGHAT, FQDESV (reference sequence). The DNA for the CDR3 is TGTGCCAGCAGCTTTCTGCCTAGCGGGAGGAATGAGCAGTTCTTC. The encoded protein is CASSFLPSGRNEQFF.

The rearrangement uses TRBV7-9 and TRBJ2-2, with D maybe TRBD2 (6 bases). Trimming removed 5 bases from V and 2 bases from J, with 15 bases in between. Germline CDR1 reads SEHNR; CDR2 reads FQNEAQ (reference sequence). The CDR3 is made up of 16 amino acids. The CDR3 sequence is CASSQKGDSNTGELFF. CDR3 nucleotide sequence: TGTGCCAGCAGCCAGAAAGGGGACTCTAACACCGGGGAGCTGTTTTTT.

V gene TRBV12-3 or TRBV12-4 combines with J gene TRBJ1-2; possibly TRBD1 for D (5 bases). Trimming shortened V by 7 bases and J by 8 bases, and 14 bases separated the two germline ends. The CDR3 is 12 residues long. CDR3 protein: CASTDRGRGYTF. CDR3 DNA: TGTGCCAGCACAGATCGGGGCCGCGGCTACACCTTC.

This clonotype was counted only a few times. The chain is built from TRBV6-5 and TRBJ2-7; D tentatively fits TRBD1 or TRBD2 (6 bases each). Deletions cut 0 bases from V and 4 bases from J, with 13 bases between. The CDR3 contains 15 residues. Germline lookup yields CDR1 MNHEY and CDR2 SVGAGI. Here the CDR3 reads CASSYSQGRRYEQYF. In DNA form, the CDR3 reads TGTGCCAGCAGTTACTCCCAGGGGAGGAGGTACGAGCAGTACTTC.

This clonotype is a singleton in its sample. In nucleotides, the CDR3 is TGTGCCAGCAGCCAAGAAATAGCGGGAGTTTGGAATGAGCAGTTCTTC. Amino acid sequence: CASSQEIAGVWNEQFF. J is TRBJ2-1 and V is TRBV14; 9 bases fit TRBD2. Germline assignment: CDR1 SGHDN and CDR2 FVKESK. After removal of 0 bases from V and 7 bases from J, the junction contained 7 bases not matched to a gene. CDR3 length: 16 residues.

The CDR3 DNA sequence: TGTGCCAGCAATAGAGCCGGGACTAACCAAGAGACCCAGTACTTC. It specifies CASNRAGTNQETQYF. This rearrangement joins TRBV7-9 to TRBJ2-5; 7 positions agree with TRBD2. Germline CDR1 and CDR2: SEHNR and FQNEAQ (reference sequence). Losses at the gene ends were 7 bases for V and 0 bases for J; bases not matched to a gene: 8. CDR3 length: 15 amino acids.

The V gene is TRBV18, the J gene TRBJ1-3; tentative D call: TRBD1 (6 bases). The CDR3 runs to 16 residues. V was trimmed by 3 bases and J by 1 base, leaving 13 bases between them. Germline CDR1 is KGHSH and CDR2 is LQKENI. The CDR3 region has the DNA TGTGCCAGCTCACCCCTCTTAGGACAGTCTGGAAACACCATATATTTT. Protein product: CASSPLLGQSGNTIYF.

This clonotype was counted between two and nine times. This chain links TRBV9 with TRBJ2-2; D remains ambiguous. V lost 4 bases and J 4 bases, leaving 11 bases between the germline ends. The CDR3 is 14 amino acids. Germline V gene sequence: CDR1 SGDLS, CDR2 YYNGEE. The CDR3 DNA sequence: TGTGCCAGCAGCCGTAGCTTAGTCACCGGGGAGCTGTTTTTT. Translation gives CASSRSLVTGELFF. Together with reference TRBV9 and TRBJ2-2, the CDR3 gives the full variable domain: DSGVTQTPKHLITATGQRVTLRCSPRSGDLSVYWYQQSLDQGLQFLIQYYNGEERAKGNILERFSAQQFPDLHSELNLSSLELGDSALYFCASSRSLVTGELFFGEGSRLTVL.

The CDR3 DNA reads as TGTGCCAGCGTCGCGGGGGGGGCGGCCTATAATTCACCCCTCCACTTT. Protein product: CASVAGGAAYNSPLHF. The J gene is TRBJ1-6, the V gene TRBV6-1; D possibly corresponds to TRBD1 (6 bases). Trimming took off 8 bases at V and 2 bases at J, with 16 bases between the two ends. Germline V gene sequence: CDR1 MNHNS, CDR2 SASEGT. The CDR3 is 16 residues long.

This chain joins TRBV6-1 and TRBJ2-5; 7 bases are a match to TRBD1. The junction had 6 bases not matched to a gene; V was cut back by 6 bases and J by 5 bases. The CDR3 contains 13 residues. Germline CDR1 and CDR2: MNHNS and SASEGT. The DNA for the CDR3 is TGTGCCAGCAGGAAACAGGGGCTGGAGACCCAGTACTTC. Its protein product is CASRKQGLETQYF.

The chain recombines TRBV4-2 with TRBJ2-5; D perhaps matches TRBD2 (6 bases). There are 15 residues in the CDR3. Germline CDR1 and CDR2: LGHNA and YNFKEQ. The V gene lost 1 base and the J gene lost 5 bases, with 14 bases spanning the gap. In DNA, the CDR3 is TGTGCCAGCAGCCAAGGGGTCGGGGGTTTGGAGACCCAGTACTTC. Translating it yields CASSQGVGGLETQYF.

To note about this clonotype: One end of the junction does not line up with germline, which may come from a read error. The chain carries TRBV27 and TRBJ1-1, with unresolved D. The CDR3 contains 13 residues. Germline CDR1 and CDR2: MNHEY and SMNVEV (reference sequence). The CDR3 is CVSSLSQNTEAFF. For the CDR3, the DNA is TGTGTCAGCAGTTTATCACAGAACACTGAAGCTTTCTTT.

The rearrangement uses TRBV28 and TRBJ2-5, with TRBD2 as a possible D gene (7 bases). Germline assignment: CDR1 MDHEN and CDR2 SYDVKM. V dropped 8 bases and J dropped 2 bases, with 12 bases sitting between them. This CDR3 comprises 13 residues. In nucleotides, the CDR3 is TGTGCCAGCCGTCGGGGGGCACAAGAGACCCAGTACTTC. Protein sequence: CASRRGAQETQYF.

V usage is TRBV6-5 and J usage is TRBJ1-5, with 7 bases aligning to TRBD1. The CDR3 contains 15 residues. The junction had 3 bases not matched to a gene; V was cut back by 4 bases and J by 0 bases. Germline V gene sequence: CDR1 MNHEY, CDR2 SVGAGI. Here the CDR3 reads CASSSGTDSNQPQHF. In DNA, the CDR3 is TGTGCCAGCAGTTCCGGGACAGATAGCAATCAGCCCCAGCATTTT.

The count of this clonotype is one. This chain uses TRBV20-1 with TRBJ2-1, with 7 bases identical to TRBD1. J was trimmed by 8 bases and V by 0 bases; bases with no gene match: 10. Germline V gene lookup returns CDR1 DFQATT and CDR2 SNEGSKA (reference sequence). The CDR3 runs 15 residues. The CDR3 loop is CSARDLGQVFYEQFF. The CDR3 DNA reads TGCAGTGCTAGAGATTTAGGACAGGTCTTTTATGAGCAGTTCTTC.

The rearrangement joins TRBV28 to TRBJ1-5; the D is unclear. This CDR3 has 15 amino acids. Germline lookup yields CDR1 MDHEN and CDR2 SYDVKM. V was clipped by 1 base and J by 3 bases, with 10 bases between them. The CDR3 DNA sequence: TGTGCCAGCAGTTTATCAGCCGGACCCAATCAGCCCCAGCATTTT. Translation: CASSLSAGPNQPQHF.

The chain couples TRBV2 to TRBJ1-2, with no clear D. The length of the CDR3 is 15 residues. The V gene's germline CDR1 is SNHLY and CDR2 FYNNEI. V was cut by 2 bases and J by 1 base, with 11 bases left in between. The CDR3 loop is CASSEWQTGNYGYTF. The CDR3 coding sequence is TGTGCCAGCAGTGAATGGCAGACTGGTAACTATGGCTACACCTTC.

The DNA of the CDR3 is TGTGCCAGCAGCTTAGTACGACAGCAAGAGACCCAGTACTTC. Its translation is CASSLVRQQETQYF. This rearrangement joins TRBV7-9 to TRBJ2-5; D perhaps matches TRBD1 (5 bases). Trimming pared 1 base from V and 2 bases from J, leaving 8 bases between. The CDR3 runs 14 residues. Looked up from germline, CDR1 is SEHNR and CDR2 is FQNEAQ (reference sequence).

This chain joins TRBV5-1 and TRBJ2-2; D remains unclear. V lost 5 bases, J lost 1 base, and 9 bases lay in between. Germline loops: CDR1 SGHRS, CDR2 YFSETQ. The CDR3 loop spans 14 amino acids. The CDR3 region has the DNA TGCGCCAGCAGAAGGAGTGAGAACACCGGGGAGCTGTTTTTT. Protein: CASRRSENTGELFF.

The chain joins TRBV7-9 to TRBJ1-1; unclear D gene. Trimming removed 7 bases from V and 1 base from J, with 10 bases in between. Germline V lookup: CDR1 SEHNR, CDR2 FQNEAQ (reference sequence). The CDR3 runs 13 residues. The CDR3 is CASNPMSNTEAFF. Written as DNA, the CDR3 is TGTGCCAGCAACCCGATGTCGAACACTGAAGCTTTCTTT.

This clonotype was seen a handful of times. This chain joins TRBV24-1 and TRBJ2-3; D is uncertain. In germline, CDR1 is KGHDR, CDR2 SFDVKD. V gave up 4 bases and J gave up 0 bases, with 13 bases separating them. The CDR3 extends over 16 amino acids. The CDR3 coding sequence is TGTGCCACCAGTGACGTTGACACAGCTAGCACAGATACGCAGTATTTT. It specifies CATSDVDTASTDTQYF.

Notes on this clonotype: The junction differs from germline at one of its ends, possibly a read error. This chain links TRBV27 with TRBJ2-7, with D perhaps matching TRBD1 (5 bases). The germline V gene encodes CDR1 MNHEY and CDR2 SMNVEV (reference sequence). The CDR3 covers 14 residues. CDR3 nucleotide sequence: TGCGCCAGCAGTTTAAAACCCCAGGGCTACGAGCAGTACTTC. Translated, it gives CASSLKPQGYEQYF.

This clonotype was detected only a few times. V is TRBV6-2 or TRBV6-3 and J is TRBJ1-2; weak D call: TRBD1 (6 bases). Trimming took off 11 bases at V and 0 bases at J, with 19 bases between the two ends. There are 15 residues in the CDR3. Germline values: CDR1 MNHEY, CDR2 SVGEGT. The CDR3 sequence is CAARGQGRSNYGYTF. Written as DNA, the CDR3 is TGTGCCGCCCGGGGGCAGGGCCGTTCTAACTATGGCTACACCTTC.

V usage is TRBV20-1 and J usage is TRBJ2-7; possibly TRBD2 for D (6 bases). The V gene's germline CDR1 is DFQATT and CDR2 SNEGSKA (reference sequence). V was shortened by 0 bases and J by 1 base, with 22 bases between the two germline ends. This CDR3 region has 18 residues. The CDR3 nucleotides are TGCAGTGCTAGAGATCGATATCGGGGGAGAATGGTTTCCTACGAGCAGTACTTC. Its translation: CSARDRYRGRMVSYEQYF.

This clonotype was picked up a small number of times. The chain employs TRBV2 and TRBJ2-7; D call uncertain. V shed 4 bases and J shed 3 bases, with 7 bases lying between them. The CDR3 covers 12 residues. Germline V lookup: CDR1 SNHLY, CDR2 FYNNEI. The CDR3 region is CASSGYGYEQYF. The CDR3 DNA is TGTGCCAGCAGTGGTTACGGCTACGAGCAGTACTTC. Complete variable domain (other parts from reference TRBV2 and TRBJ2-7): EPEVTQTPSHQVTQMGQEVILRCVPISNHLYFYWYRQILGQKVEFLVSFYNNEISEKSEIFDDQFSVERPDGSNFTLKIRSTKLEDSAMYFCASSGYGYEQYFGPGTRLTVT.

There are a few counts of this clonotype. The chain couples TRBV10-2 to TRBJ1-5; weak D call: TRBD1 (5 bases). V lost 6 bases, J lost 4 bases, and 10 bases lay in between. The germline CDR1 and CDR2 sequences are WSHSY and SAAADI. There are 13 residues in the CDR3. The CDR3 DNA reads TGCGCCAGCAGACCAGGGCCTAATCAGCCCCAGCATTTT. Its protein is CASRPGPNQPQHF.

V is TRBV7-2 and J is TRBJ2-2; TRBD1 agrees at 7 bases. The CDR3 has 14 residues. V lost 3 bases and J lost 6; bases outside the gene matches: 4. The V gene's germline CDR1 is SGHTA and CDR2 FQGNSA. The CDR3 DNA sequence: TGTGCCAGCAGCTTGAGACAGGGAGCCGGGGAGCTGTTTTTT. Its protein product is CASSLRQGAGELFF.